This T cell receptor beta chain is drawn from a study of Ad26.COV2.S vaccination and SARS-CoV-2 variants. Libraries were prepared by immunoSEQ multiplex PCR; TCRdb keeps only in-frame clonotypes and omits some of them. The sample consists of about 680,000 clones, roughly 90% of them appearing once. Described treatment: some 20 received Ad26.COV2.S at low or high dose, single or two shots; 5 received placebo; per-sample allocation not given. The samples date from day 63 after the first vaccine or placebo injection. At a Boston site, the person donating was an adult of 18-55 years. Germline loops: CDR1 KGHSH, CDR2 LQKENI. The V and J ends lost 3 bases and 3 bases, in that order; junction bases with no gene match: 2. The length of the CDR3 is 14 residues.

The clonotype originates from a person aged 18-60 years who received the Ad26.COV2.S COVID-19 vaccine or a placebo. The sequences come from peripheral blood, collected in a trial of Ad26.COV2.S vaccine versus placebo. The chain joins TRBV18 to TRBJ1-1; TRBD1 aligns across 9 bases. The DNA of the CDR3 is TGTGCCAGCTCACCTTGGACAGGGGACACTGAAGCTTTCTTT. Translating it yields CASSPWTGDTEAFF.